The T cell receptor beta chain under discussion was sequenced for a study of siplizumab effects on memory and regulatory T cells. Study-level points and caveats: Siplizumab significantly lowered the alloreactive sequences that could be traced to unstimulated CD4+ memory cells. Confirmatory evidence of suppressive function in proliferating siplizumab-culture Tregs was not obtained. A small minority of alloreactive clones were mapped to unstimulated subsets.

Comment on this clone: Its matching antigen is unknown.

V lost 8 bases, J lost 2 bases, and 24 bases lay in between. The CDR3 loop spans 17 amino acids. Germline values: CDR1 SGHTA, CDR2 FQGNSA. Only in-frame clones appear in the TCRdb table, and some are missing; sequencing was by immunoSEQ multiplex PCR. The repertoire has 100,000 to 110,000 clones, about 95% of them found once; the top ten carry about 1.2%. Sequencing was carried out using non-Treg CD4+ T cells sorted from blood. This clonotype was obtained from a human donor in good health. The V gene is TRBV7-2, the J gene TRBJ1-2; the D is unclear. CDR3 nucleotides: TGTGCCAGCGCATCAGCCCTGACCGAAAGATGGAACTATGGCTACACCTTC. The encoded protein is CASASALTERWNYGYTF.